One sample yielded the 3 T cell receptor beta chains listed below, sequenced in a study of early T cells in non-severe SARS-CoV-2 infection. TCRdb re-derived calls from the 5' RACE reads in MiXCR, one entry per CDR3 protein. The top ten hold 4.7% of the sample, which has more than 95,000 distinct CDR3 sequences, about 10% seen once. Specimen: whole blood, collected at baseline. The receptors come from an adult who was a healthcare worker with PCR-confirmed SARS-CoV-2 infection or an uninfected control (not recorded which).

With regard to this clonotype: A much larger clone differs by one base, so this may be a read error. The chain recombines TRBV28 with TRBJ2-7; possible D gene TRBD1, 6 bases. Germline-derived CDR1 and CDR2 are MDHEN and SYDVKM. V was pared by 6 bases and J by 1 base, with 7 bases between. CDR3 length equals 12 residues. The CDR3 is CASRGQSYEQYF. CDR3 DNA sequence: TGTGCCAGCAGAGGACAGTCCTACGAGCAGTACTTC.

The V and J genes are TRBV19 and TRBJ2-1; 11 bases are shared with TRBD2. The length of the CDR3 is 14 residues. V lost 5 bases and J lost 4; bases outside the gene matches: 1. Germline CDR1 reads LNHDA; CDR2 reads SQIVND (reference sequence). The chain's CDR3 is CASSRTSGYNEQFF. The DNA of the CDR3 is TGTGCCAGTAGTCGGACTAGCGGGTACAATGAGCAGTTCTTC.

As regards this clonotype: The conserved closing phenylalanine or tryptophan is absent in this CDR3, likely reflecting a read error. The chain has TRBV5-1 and TRBJ2-3, with TRBD2 identical over 11 bases. Losses at the gene ends were 4 bases for V and 6 bases for J; bases not matched to a gene: 4. The V gene's germline CDR1 is SGHRS and CDR2 YFSETQ. The CDR3 extends over 14 amino acids. The CDR3 DNA follows: TGCGCCAGCAGCGTGACTAGCGGGGAGGATACGCAGTATGTT. Protein: CASSVTSGEDTQYV.